This record covers a single T cell receptor beta chain. The antigen is not known. The PCR had 60 Vbeta and 13 Jbeta primers. The method was immunoSEQ multiplex PCR; TCRdb's version includes in-frame clones alone and lacks a portion of them. The repertoire holds over 50,000 clones, with almost 70% as singletons. This CDR3 comprises 16 residues. Per the germline V gene, CDR1 is GTSNPN and CDR2 is SVGIG (reference sequence). V lost 0 bases, J lost 8 bases, and 19 bases lay in between. The data belong to a study of cytomegalovirus exposure and HLA in healthy donors. Whole-study findings and limits: Testing in vitro showed a few CMV-associated chains specific for CMV antigens. Rare TCR sequences predominated, though certain public TCRs were found in many donors.

Though probably carrying unrecorded immune exposures, donors were nominally healthy at sampling. The material sequenced was PBMCs. This receptor was taken from a middle-aged man in good health and CMV-seropositive. The chain employs TRBV30 and TRBJ1-4; D uncertain. The CDR3 nucleotides are TGTGCCTGGAGTGTACTACTTGGAGGGTATGAGGAAAAACTGTTTTTT. Amino acid sequence: CAWSVLLGGYEEKLFF.